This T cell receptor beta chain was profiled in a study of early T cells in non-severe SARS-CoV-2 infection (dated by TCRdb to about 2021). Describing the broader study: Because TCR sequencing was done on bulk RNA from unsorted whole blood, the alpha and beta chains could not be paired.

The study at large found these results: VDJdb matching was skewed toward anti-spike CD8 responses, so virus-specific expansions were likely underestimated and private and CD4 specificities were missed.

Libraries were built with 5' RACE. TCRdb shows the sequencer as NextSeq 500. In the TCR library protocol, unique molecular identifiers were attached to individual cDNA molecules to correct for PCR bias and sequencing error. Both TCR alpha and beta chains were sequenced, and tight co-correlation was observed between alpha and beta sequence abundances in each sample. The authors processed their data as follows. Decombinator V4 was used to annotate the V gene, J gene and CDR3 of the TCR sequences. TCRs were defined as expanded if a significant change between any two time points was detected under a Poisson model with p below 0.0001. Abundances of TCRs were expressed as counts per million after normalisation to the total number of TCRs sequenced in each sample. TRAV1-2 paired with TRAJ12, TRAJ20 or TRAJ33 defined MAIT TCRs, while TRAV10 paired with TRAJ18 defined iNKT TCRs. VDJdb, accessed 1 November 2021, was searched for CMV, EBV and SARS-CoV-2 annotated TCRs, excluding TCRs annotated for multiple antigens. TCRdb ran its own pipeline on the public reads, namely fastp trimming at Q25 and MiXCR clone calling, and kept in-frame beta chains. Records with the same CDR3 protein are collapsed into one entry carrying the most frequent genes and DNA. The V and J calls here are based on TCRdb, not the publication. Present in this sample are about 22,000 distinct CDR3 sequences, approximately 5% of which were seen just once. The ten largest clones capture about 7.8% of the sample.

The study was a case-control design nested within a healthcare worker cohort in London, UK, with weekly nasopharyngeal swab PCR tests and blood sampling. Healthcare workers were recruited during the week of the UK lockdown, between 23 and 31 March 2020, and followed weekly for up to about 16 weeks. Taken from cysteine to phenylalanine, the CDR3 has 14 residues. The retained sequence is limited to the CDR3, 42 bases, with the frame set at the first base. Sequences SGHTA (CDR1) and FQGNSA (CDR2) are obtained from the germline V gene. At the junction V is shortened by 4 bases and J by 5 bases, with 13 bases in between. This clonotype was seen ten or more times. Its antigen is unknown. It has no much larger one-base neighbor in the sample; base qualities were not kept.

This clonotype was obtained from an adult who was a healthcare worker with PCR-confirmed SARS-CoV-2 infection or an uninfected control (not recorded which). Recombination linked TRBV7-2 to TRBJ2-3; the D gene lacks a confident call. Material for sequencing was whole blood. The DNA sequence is TGTGCCAGCAGCTCCCAGGCTTCGGTAGATACGCAGTATTTT. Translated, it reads CASSSQASVDTQYF.